This paragraph reports one TCR beta chain. CDR1 is LGHDT, CDR2 YNNKEL, per germline (reference sequence). With 4 bases clipped from V and 0 bases from J, the junction kept 8 bases outside the gene matches. The CDR3 length is 16 residues. This sample is drawn from a study of blood T cell repertoires in COVID-19. Authors' data handling: Reference gene primer amplification gave estimated nucleated cell counts. This table comes from immunoSEQ multiplex PCR, and its TCRdb copy is limited to in-frame clones, with some not included. Clone size and V and J calls were adopted from that table, with D and trimming inferred from the DNA. Among tens of thousands of clones listed, 60% to 85% were seen once.

The sample comprised peripheral blood. This TCR derives from a human donor in a cohort sampled during active COVID-19. This sequence joins TRBV3-1 (or the pseudogene TRBV3-2) and TRBJ1-2; 7 nucleotides agree with TRBD1. CDR3 loop: CASSPFRQGPNYGYTF. The CDR3, as DNA: TGTGCCAGCAGCCCCTTCCGACAGGGACCTAACTATGGCTACACCTTC.